A selection of T cell receptor beta chains follows, all from one sample in a study of siplizumab effects on memory and regulatory T cells. Clones were read by immunoSEQ multiplex PCR, and TCRdb kept only the in-frame ones, dropping some. The table shows over 95,000 clones, with about 93% occurring only once. The sample taken for sequencing was non-Treg CD4+ T cells sorted from blood. The receptors were gathered from a human donor in good health. The CDR3 runs from the conserved cysteine through the conserved F or W. For some rows the clone size is stated as once, few or many, or as a class when expanded; others skip it.

TRBV7-9	once	TRBJ2-1	CASRPTSGGRSEQFF
TRBV7-7	.	TRBJ1-1	CASSNSLNTEAFF
TRBV6-1	.	TRBJ1-4	CASSEDSGTNEKLFF
TRBV6-5	.	TRBJ1-6	CASSYRTGFQSSPLHF
TRBV6-5	.	TRBJ1-4	CASSYGGGGLNEKLFF
TRBV5-4	.	TRBJ1-4	CASSLAGANEKLFF
TRBV5-5	.	TRBJ1-2	CASSLALGTDGSYGYTF
TRBV7-7	once	TRBJ2-2	CASSLQGNTGELFF
TRBV28	.	TRBJ2-7	CASSHGGAEQYF
TRBV14	.	TRBJ1-2	CASSHNAGPYGYTF
TRBV7-2	.	TRBJ1-1	CASSQQPNTEAFF
TRBV29-1	.	TRBJ2-7	CSVGVGRQGLYEQYF
TRBV18	.	TRBJ2-7	CASSSERGAHEQYF
TRBV5-1	.	TRBJ2-4	CASSLEGGNIQYF
TRBV6-6	.	TRBJ2-7	CASSDQGYEQYF
TRBV11-3	.	TRBJ2-1	CASSLDGLSYNEQFF
TRBV5-1	.	TRBJ2-3	CASSLDGSGVADTQYF
TRBV6-1	few	TRBJ1-1	CASSWATEAFF
TRBV5-1	.	TRBJ2-5	CASSLTSGDFGQTQYF
TRBV11-2	.	TRBJ1-1	CASSLGDGGNTEAFF
TRBV19	.	TRBJ1-5	CASSISESNQPQHF
TRBV18	.	TRBJ2-7	CASSRADGVYEQYF
TRBV2	.	TRBJ2-1	CASRGMGGSSYNEQFF
TRBV7-2	.	TRBJ2-1	CASSLDSSSYNEQFF
TRBV19	.	TRBJ1-4	CASTYGDRANEKLFF
TRBV11-2	.	TRBJ1-5	CASSLGRGGGLRPQHF
TRBV7-3	.	TRBJ1-1	CASSRQGALNTEAFF
TRBV10-3	.	TRBJ2-3	CAISTWDGSTDTQYF
TRBV2	once	TRBJ1-3	CASSGATRAGNTIYF
TRBV29-1	.	TRBJ2-6	CSVDISGANVLTF
TRBV18	.	TRBJ2-7	CASSPSQGFIYEQYF
TRBV14	.	TRBJ2-5	CASGGTLQETQYF
TRBV9	.	TRBJ2-1	CASSVTSATYNEQFF
TRBV5-4	.	TRBJ2-3	CASRRTGDTQYF
TRBV4-1	.	TRBJ1-1	CASSRWGRQNTEAFF
TRBV7-8	once	TRBJ2-3	CASSLDVAGGPVTQYF
TRBV10-3	.	TRBJ1-5	CAISEGFQPQHF
TRBV7-9	.	TRBJ1-2	CASSTRQNLGGYTF
TRBV6-5	.	TRBJ1-5	CASRAGGNQPQHF